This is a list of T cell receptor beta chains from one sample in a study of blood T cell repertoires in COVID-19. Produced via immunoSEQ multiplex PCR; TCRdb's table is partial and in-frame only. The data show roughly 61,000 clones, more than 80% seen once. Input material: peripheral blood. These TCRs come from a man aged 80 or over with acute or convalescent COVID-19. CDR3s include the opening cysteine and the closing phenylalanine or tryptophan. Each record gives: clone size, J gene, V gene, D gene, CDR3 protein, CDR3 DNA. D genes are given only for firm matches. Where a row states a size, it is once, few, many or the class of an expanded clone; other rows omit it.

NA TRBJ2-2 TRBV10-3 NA CAISRDTQNTGELFF TGTGCCATCAGCCGGGACACCCAGAACACCGGGGAGCTGTTTTTT
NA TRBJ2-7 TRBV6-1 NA CASSEDRVYEQYF TGTGCCAGCAGTGAAGACAGGGTCTACGAGCAGTACTTC
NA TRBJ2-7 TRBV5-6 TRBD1 CASSPPDRGHEQYF TGTGCCAGCAGCCCCCCCGACAGGGGCCACGAGCAGTACTTC
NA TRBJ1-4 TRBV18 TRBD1 CASSPADRVSTNEKLFF TGTGCCAGCTCACCAGCCGACAGGGTGTCAACTAATGAAAAACTGTTTTTT
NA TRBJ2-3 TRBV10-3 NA CAISSLGATDTQYF TGTGCCATCAGTTCCCTAGGCGCCACAGATACGCAGTATTTT
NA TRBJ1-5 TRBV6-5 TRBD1 CASSSGQQGNQPQHF TGTGCCAGCAGTTCGGGACAGCAGGGCAATCAGCCCCAGCATTTT
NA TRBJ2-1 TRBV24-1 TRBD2 CATSRRGAFNEQFF TGTGCCACCAGTAGGCGGGGGGCCTTCAATGAGCAGTTCTTC
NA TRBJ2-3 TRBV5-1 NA CASSLSLADTDTQYF TGCGCCAGCAGCTTGTCACTGGCGGACACAGATACGCAGTATTTT
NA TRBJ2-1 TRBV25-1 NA CASSGPSTSSYNEQFF TGTGCCAGCAGTGGGCCTAGCACTAGCTCCTACAATGAGCAGTTCTTC
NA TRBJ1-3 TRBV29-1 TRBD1 CSVEDRGQGGGNTIYF TGCAGCGTTGAAGATCGGGGACAGGGTGGTGGAAACACCATATATTTT
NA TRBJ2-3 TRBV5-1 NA CASSQGAGSFTDTQYF TGCGCCAGCAGCCAAGGGGCAGGGTCGTTTACAGATACGCAGTATTTT
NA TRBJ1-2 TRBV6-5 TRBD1 CATRQGENYGYTF TGTGCCACACGACAGGGGGAAAACTATGGCTACACCTTC
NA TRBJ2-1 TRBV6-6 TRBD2 CASSYEGRGGNNEQFF TGTGCCAGCAGTTACGAAGGGCGGGGGGGCAACAATGAGCAGTTCTTC
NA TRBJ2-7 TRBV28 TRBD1 CASSSPGQGGLEEQYF TGTGCCAGCAGTTCGCCTGGACAGGGTGGGCTGGAGGAGCAGTACTTC
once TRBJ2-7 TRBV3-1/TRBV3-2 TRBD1 CASSQAGQVYEQYF TGTGCCAGCAGCCAAGCTGGACAGGTCTACGAGCAGTACTTC
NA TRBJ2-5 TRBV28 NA CASSLGSSQETQYF TGTGCCAGCAGTTTGGGGAGTTCGCAAGAGACCCAGTACTTC
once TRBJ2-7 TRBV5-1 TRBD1 CASSRGQGFDEQYF TGCGCCAGCAGCAGGGGACAGGGATTCGACGAGCAGTACTTC
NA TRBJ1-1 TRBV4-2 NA CASSPPDTEAFF TGTGCCAGCAGCCCGCCAGACACTGAAGCTTTCTTT
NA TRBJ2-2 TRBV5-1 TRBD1 CASSQQGGSNTGELFF TGCGCCAGCAGCCAACAGGGGGGCTCGAACACCGGGGAGCTGTTTTTT
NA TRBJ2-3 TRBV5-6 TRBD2 CASSLGLAGDTDTQYF TGTGCCAGCAGCTTGGGGTTAGCGGGGGACACAGATACGCAGTATTTT
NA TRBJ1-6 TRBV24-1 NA CATILLWGRVTAYSYNSPLHF TGTGCCACCATCCTATTGTGGGGGAGGGTCACAGCTTACTCCTATAATTCACCCCTCCACTTT
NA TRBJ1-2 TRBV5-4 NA CASTPGPGGANYGYTF TGTGCCAGCACCCCTGGCCCGGGGGGAGCAAACTATGGCTACACCTTC
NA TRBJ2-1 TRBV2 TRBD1 CASRLGTGGLQFF TGTGCCAGCAGACTTGGGACAGGCGGTCTGCAGTTCTTC
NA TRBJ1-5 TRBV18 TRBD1 CASSINRGGNQPQHF TGTGCCAGCTCAATCAACAGGGGAGGCAATCAGCCCCAGCATTTT
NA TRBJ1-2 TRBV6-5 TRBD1 CASSRDRVAYGYTF TGTGCCAGCAGTCGGGACAGGGTGGCCTATGGCTACACCTTC